Listed here are 21 T cell receptor beta chains from one sample, sequenced in a study of lymphopenia after photon versus proton radiotherapy. Assay: immunoSEQ multiplex PCR; the TCRdb copy retains only in-frame clones and omits some. The data contain roughly 32,000 clones, about 93% of them seen just once; the ten biggest clones take up around 0.72%. This sample comprised peripheral blood, obtained from a patient treated with photon-based radiotherapy. The origin of the receptors is a woman between 45 and 60 years old with cholangiocarcinoma.

This sequence joins TRBV10-1 and TRBJ1-1; D remains ambiguous. CDR3 size: 14 residues. Germline CDR1 WNHNN, CDR2 SYGVQD (reference sequence). With 0 bases removed from V and 1 base from J, the gap between germline ends came to 6 bases. For the CDR3, the DNA is TGCGCCAGCAGTGAGTCCGGGCGGAACACTGAAGCTTTCTTT. It yields the protein CASSESGRNTEAFF.

V usage is TRBV30 and J usage is TRBJ1-2; maybe TRBD1 (6 bases). V was cut by 4 bases and J by 5 bases, with 14 bases left in between. The CDR3 covers 13 residues. Per the germline V gene, CDR1 is GTSNPN and CDR2 is SVGIG (reference sequence). CDR3 DNA sequence: TGTGCCTGGAACGTGAACAGGGCGTATGGCTACACCTTC. This encodes CAWNVNRAYGYTF. Filled out from reference TRBV30 and TRBJ1-2, the complete variable domain reads SQTIHQWPATLVQPVGSPLSLECTVEGTSNPNLYWYRQAAGRGLQLLFYSVGIGQISSEVPQNLSASRPQDRQFILSSKKLLLSDSGFYLCAWNVNRAYGYTFGSGTRLTVV.

The chain uses TRBV12-5 and TRBJ2-7; maybe TRBD2 (6 bases). The CDR3 has 16 residues. Germline V gene data show CDR1 as LGHNT and CDR2 as FRNRAP. Trimming left V 0 bases short and J 2 bases short, with 14 bases between. CDR3 nucleotide sequence: TGTGCTAGTGGTTTGGTACGGCGGGATTATACCTACGAGCAGTACTTC. This codes for CASGLVRRDYTYEQYF.

V is TRBV5-6 and J is TRBJ2-5, with 9 bases aligning to TRBD1. The CDR3 contains 19 residues. Germline loops: CDR1 SGHDT, CDR2 YYEEEE. V trimming: 3 bases; J trimming: 1 base; junction bases outside the gene matches: 16. As DNA, the CDR3 is TGTGCCAGCAGCTCCAAGATACAGGGGGCGAATTATGTCCAAGAGACCCAGTACTTC. Protein product: CASSSKIQGANYVQETQYF.

The chain combines TRBV4-3 with TRBJ2-7; the D is unclear. V was pared by 1 base and J by 0 bases, with 13 bases between. CDR3 size: 16 residues. The germline CDR1 and CDR2 sequences are LGHNA and YSLEER. CDR3 in DNA: TGCGCCAGCAGCCAAGTATCTTCCCGTGGCTCCTACGAGCAGTACTTC. It specifies CASSQVSSRGSYEQYF.

CDR3 DNA sequence: TGTGCCAGTAGCAGGACAGGGGGTGGGTTGAGCACTGAAGCTTTCTTT. Its protein product is CASSRTGGGLSTEAFF. The rearrangement joins TRBV19 to TRBJ1-1, with 10 bases lining up with TRBD1. V shed 6 bases, J shed 4 bases, and the junction held 11 bases outside the gene matches. The CDR3 contains 16 residues. Germline loops: CDR1 LNHDA, CDR2 SQIVND (reference sequence).

This chain uses TRBV7-8 with TRBJ2-7; possibly TRBD1 for D (5 bases). The CDR3 runs to 14 residues. Deletions cut 5 bases from V and 2 bases from J, with 13 bases between. Germline CDR1 and CDR2: SGHVS and FQNEAQ. The DNA of the CDR3 is TGTGCCAGCAGCGGAATCGCAGGGCCCTACGAGCAGTACTTC. Protein sequence: CASSGIAGPYEQYF.

This clone was detected only once. The V gene is TRBV9, the J gene TRBJ1-1; weak D call: TRBD1 (6 bases). Germline CDR1 is SGDLS and CDR2 is YYNGEE. V lost 3 bases and J 0 bases, leaving 15 bases between the germline ends. CDR3 length: 16 amino acids. CDR3 loop: CASSAQGTLMNTEAFF. Written as DNA, the CDR3 is TGTGCCAGCAGCGCCCAGGGGACCCTCATGAACACTGAAGCTTTCTTT.

This chain links TRBV15 with TRBJ1-1; weak D call: TRBD1 (5 bases). The V gene lost 3 bases and the J gene lost 0 bases, with 17 bases spanning the gap. Germline loops: CDR1 LNHNV, CDR2 YYDKDF (reference sequence). The CDR3 consists of 17 residues. CDR3 sequence (DNA): TGTGCCACCAGCAGGCCCTCCGGACACCTGATGAACACTGAAGCTTTCTTT. Protein product: CATSRPSGHLMNTEAFF.

The chain is built from TRBV18 and TRBJ2-2; D ambiguous. The CDR3 contains 12 residues. Trimming left V 3 bases short and J 6 bases short, with 5 bases between. Germline V gene sequence: CDR1 KGHSH, CDR2 LQKENI. The CDR3 sequence: CASSPDAGELFF. The CDR3 DNA is TGTGCCAGCTCACCGGATGCCGGGGAGCTGTTTTTT.

In this sample, this clone turned up once. This chain joins TRBV14 and TRBJ2-1, with a possible D match to TRBD1 (6 bases). CDR3 length equals 19 residues. V was pared by 0 bases and J by 4 bases, with 22 bases between. The germline CDR1 and CDR2 sequences are SGHDN and FVKESK. CDR3 nucleotides: TGTGCCAGCAGCCAAGACCGGTTGCAGAGGGACACCGCGTACAATGAGCAGTTCTTC. It translates to CASSQDRLQRDTAYNEQFF. Variable domain in full (rest from reference TRBV14 and TRBJ2-1): EAGVTQFPSHSVIEKGQTVTLRCDPISGHDNLYWYRRVMGKEIKFLLHFVKESKQDESGMPNNRFLAERTGGTYSTLKVQPAELEDSGVYFCASSQDRLQRDTAYNEQFFGPGTRLTVL.

The V and J genes are TRBV18 and TRBJ1-1, with unresolved D. V shed 6 bases and J shed 1 base, with 12 bases lying between them. The CDR3 consists of 14 residues. In germline, CDR1 is KGHSH, CDR2 LQKENI. The CDR3, as DNA: TGTGCCAGCTCCGGGGTTCGGGAGAACACTGAAGCTTTCTTT. Protein: CASSGVRENTEAFF.

The chain combines TRBV9 with TRBJ2-1; no definite D call. Trimming stripped 0 bases from V and 7 bases from J, with 8 bases between. In germline, CDR1 is SGDLS, CDR2 YYNGEE. This CDR3 region has 13 residues. CDR3 in DNA: TGTGCCAGCAGCGTAGGGGGTCCTAATGAGCAGTTCTTC. Its translation is CASSVGGPNEQFF.

J is TRBJ2-1 and V is TRBV5-1; tentative D call: TRBD2 (6 bases). The CDR3 runs to 12 residues. V was cut by 5 bases and J by 6 bases, with 9 bases left in between. The V gene's germline CDR1 is SGHRS and CDR2 YFSETQ. CDR3 DNA sequence: TGCGCCAGCAGGAAGGAGGGCAATGAGCAGTTCTTC. This encodes CASRKEGNEQFF.

This clone appeared once. V usage is TRBV4-3 and J usage is TRBJ2-7; D may correspond to TRBD1 or TRBD2 (6 bases each). CDR1 is LGHNA, CDR2 YSLEER, per germline. The germline V and J ends were trimmed by 1 base and 7 bases, with 20 bases remaining between them. This CDR3 has 16 amino acids. The CDR3 coding sequence is TGCGCCAGCAGCCAAGCTGTGTCTGGGGGGCCCGGGGAGCAGTACTTC. Its protein product is CASSQAVSGGPGEQYF.

CDR3 residues: CASSGARETIQYF. Here the CDR3 DNA reads TGCGCCAGCAGTGGGGCCAGAGAAACGATTCAGTACTTC. The chain recombines TRBV10-2 with TRBJ2-4; D is unresolved. The CDR3 is made up of 13 amino acids. The germline V and J ends were trimmed by 4 bases and 10 bases, with 14 bases remaining between them. Germline V gene data show CDR1 as WSHSY and CDR2 as SAAADI.

The sample holds one count of this clone. The chain recombines TRBV28 with TRBJ2-1; unclear D gene. The CDR3 has 13 amino acids. With 6 bases removed from V and 6 bases from J, the gap between germline ends came to 12 bases. Germline CDR1 MDHEN, CDR2 SYDVKM. CDR3 sequence (DNA): TGTGCCAGCAGCTCTGGGTTAATCAATGAGCAGTTCTTC. Translated, it gives CASSSGLINEQFF.

This chain joins TRBV6-1 and TRBJ1-2; D not certain. Germline lookup yields CDR1 MNHNS and CDR2 SASEGT. The CDR3 loop spans 13 amino acids. V lost 2 bases and J lost 3, with 7 bases in between. The CDR3 DNA is TGTGCCAGCAGTGAAAGAGGATACTATGGCTACACCTTC. As protein: CASSERGYYGYTF.

The chain has TRBV6-1 and TRBJ2-2; D is uncertain. Trimming took off 8 bases at V and 2 bases at J, with 12 bases between the two ends. The CDR3 runs 14 residues. CDR1 MNHNS and CDR2 SASEGT come from the germline V gene. DNA for the CDR3: TGTGCCAGCTCCGAGTCAGTAAACACCGGGGAGCTGTTTTTT. Its protein is CASSESVNTGELFF.

V gene TRBV7-2 combines with J gene TRBJ2-2; D possibly matches TRBD1 or TRBD2 (5 bases each). Germline-derived CDR1 and CDR2 are SGHTA and FQGNSA. This CDR3 spans 16 amino acids. V lost 4 bases and J 2 bases, leaving 14 bases between the germline ends. In nucleotides, the CDR3 is TGTGCCAGCAGCTGGACCGGGACGGCTAACACCGGGGAGCTGTTTTTT. This gives the protein CASSWTGTANTGELFF. Full variable domain (missing parts from reference TRBV7-2 and TRBJ2-2): GAGVSQSPSNKVTEKGKDVELRCDPISGHTALYWYRQSLGQGLEFLIYFQGNSAPDKSGLPSDRFSAERTGGSVSTLTIQRTQQEDSAVYLCASSWTGTANTGELFFGEGSRLTVL.

The chain uses TRBV20-1 and TRBJ1-1; no clear D. CDR3 length: 11 residues. Germline V gene data show CDR1 as DFQATT and CDR2 as SNEGSKA (reference sequence). V was shortened by 0 bases and J by 3 bases, with 2 bases between the two germline ends. The CDR3 is CSAREYTEAFF. The CDR3 nucleotides are TGCAGTGCTAGAGAGTACACTGAAGCTTTCTTT.